This T cell receptor (beta chain) stems from a study of T-cell memory formation after mild COVID-19 (dated by TCRdb to the early 2020s). At the level of the whole study: TCR sequence clusters from the two donors were largely donor specific. The cohort was made up of two young adult volunteers, one female and one male, who were previously healthy. T-cell clones expanding and contracting after mild COVID-19 in a couple of donors were tracked by longitudinal TCRalpha and TCRbeta repertoire sequencing.

Concerning this clonotype itself: Its antigen is not yet known. Base quality data are lacking; no much larger clone is found one base away.

The CDR3, from cysteine to phenylalanine, totals 15 residues. Of the read, only the CDR3 DNA is kept; its 45 bases are in frame from base 1. The germline V gene gives CDR1 as SGHRS and CDR2 as YFSETQ. For this chain, trimming is 4 bases at the V end and 1 base at the J end, and the number of junction bases without a gene match is 6. PBMCs were isolated by Ficoll-Paque density gradient centrifugation. Sequencing used an Illumina NovaSeq 6000. TCRalpha and TCRbeta cDNA libraries were constructed by 5'RACE with constant-segment primers, with sample barcodes and unique molecular identifiers being introduced. Trizol reagent was used to extract RNA from every sample. Libraries were amplified in two PCR steps, with a second sample barcode and Illumina TruSeq adapters added in the second step. Libraries were sequenced on an Illumina NovaSeq with 2 x 150 bp paired-end reads. Concerning the study's data processing: With migec v1.2.7, reads were demultiplexed and then collapsed into UMI-guided consensus sequences. Using mixcr v2.1.11, the UMI consensuses were aligned to TRA and TRB V and J templates and assembled into clonotypes. A clonotype was counted as expanded or contracted only when both edgeR and NoisET called the clonotype significant, with the noise models trained on biological replicates. For edgeR calls, a false discovery rate-adjusted p below 0.01 and a log2 fold-change threshold of 1 were applied. As an exploratory analysis of dynamics, PCA with hierarchical clustering was applied to max-normalized trajectories of the 1000 most abundant clonotypes. Separately sequenced CD4+ and CD8+ repertoires were used to assign a CD4 or CD8 phenotype to each responding clone. The public reads were run again by TCRdb, first through fastp at Q25 and then through MiXCR, and only productive beta chains were kept. For every CDR3 protein sequence, its rows merge into one entry that carries the most common genes and DNA. Clone size and V and J calls follow TCRdb, not the original study. This sample holds 550,000 to 600,000 distinct CDR3 sequences; less than 25% were observed only once. The ten most abundant clones make up 7.5% to 9.5% of the sample.

On the study overall, not on this receptor specifically: SARS-CoV-2 specificity of the second-wave clones peaking on day 37 was not confirmed. Contracting CD4+ clones turned up mainly in the CM and EM memory subsets, whereas EMRA was where CD8+ clones were enriched. Some responding clones were detected in pre-infection memory, suggesting pre-existing cross-reactive memory T cells joined the SARS-CoV-2 response. From day 15 to 85, contracting clones showed balanced CD4/CD8 phenotypes, whereas a second wave of clones that expanded from day 15 to 37 leaned towards CD4+. The study covered only a couple of mild cases, and larger cohorts including severe cases with pre-infection samples were considered necessary.

This receptor was taken from an adult woman who had mild COVID-19 (a few samples of this study predate the infection). The sample titles of this study are shuffled in the database, so cell type and time point are left out; the donor was told from shared clones. Sequencing was performed on PBMCs or a T cell subset sorted from them (not recorded which). The V and J genes are TRBV5-1 and TRBJ1-1; 8 middle bases align to TRBD1. Read as DNA, the sequence is TGCGCCAGCAGCCCAGCCGGGACAGGGAACACTGAAGCTTTCTTT. This codes for CASSPAGTGNTEAFF.